This T cell receptor beta chain was recorded in a study of T cell repertoires in cytomegalovirus infection. Study information: Based on public TCR beta signatures, there were indications of CMV infection and of a matching HLA type.

With V trimmed by 0 bases and J by 8 bases, 9 bases remained unmatched. This CDR3 comprises 15 residues. Germline V lookup: CDR1 MNHEY, CDR2 SVGAGI. MiXCR, applied by TCRdb to the reads, yields one record per CDR3 protein. The sample consists of a few hundred thousand distinct CDR3 sequences, about a sixth of them appearing once. This chain links TRBV6-5 with TRBJ1-1; 7 positions agree with TRBD1. The source material was PBMCs. The sequence derives from a human donor in good health (CMV status not recorded). Some clones in this sample may be carry-over from other donors' samples. The CDR3 protein is CASSYSTGAAGEAFF. The CDR3 nucleotides read TGTGCCAGCAGTTACTCCACAGGGGCCGCGGGCGAAGCTTTCTTT.